This T cell receptor (beta chain) was sequenced for a study of identical twins. In TCRdb, the 5' RACE reads were re-called with MiXCR into one record per CDR3 protein. The table includes roughly 350,000 distinct CDR3 sequences, 9% to 15% detected once. Per germline, CDR1 MGHRA and CDR2 YSYEKL. V was shortened by 4 bases and J by 8 bases, with 17 bases between the two germline ends. The CDR3 consists of 15 residues. These sequences were also reported in another study, on yellow fever vaccine responses in identical twins.

Sequencing was carried out using CD8+ T cells sorted from blood. The origin of this receptor is a woman aged 18-29 years in good health. The V and J genes are TRBV4-1 and TRBJ1-4; D gene ambiguous. CDR3 nucleotide sequence: TGCGCCAGCAGCCTAGAGCGAGATCTGGGGGAAAAACTGTTTTTT. It encodes CASSLERDLGEKLFF.